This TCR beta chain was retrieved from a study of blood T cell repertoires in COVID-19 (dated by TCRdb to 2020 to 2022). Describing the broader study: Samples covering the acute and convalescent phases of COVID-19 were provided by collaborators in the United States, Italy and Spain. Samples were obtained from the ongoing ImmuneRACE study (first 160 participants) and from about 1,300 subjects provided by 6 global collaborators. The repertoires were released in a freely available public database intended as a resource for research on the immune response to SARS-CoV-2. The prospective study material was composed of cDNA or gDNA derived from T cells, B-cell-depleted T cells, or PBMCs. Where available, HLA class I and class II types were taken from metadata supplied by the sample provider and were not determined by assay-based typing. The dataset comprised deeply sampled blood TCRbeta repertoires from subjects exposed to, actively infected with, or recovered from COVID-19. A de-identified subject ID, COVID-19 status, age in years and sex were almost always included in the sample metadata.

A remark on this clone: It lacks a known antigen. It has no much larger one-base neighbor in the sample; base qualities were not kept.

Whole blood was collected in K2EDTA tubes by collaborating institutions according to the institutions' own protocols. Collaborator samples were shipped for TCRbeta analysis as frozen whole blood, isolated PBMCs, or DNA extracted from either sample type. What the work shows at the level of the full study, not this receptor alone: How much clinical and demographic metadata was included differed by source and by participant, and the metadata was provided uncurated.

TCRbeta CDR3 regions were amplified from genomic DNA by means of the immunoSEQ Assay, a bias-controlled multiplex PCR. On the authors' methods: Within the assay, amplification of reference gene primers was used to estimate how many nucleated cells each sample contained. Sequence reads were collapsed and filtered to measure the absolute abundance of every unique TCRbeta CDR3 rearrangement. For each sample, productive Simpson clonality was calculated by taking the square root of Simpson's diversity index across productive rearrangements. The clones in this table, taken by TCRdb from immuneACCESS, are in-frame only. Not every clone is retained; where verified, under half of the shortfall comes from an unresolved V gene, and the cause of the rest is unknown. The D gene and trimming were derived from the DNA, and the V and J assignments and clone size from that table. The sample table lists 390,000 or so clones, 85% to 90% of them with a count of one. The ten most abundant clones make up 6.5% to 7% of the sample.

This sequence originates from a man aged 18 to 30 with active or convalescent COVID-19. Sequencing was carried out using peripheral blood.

The encoded CDR3 is CASSLSQGVQETQYF. The DNA sequence follows: TGCGCCAGCAGCTTGTCACAGGGCGTCCAAGAGACCCAGTACTTC. This sequence uses TRBV5-1 and TRBJ2-5; D gene: possibly TRBD1, on 6 matching bases. CDR3 length: 15 amino acids, cysteine to phenylalanine. Only the CDR3 region is kept as DNA, spanning 45 bases read in frame from base 1. A distance of 11 bases separates the germline ends of V and J, which lose 1 base and 1 base respectively. The CDR1 and CDR2 encoded by the germline V gene are SGHRS and YFSETQ.